This section outlines one T cell receptor (beta chain) sequence together with its context. In the same sample, other DNA sequences code for this CDR3. Extraction of RNA preceded its reverse transcription into cDNA, which served as the sequencing template. Here immunoSEQ multiplex PCR was the method, and the copy in TCRdb shows in-frame clones only, minus some. The sample records under 130,000 clones, around 50% being singletons. The CDR3 consists of 15 residues. Germline V gene data show CDR1 as SGHTA and CDR2 as FQGNSA. Trimming stripped 3 bases from V and 0 bases from J, with 6 bases between. Sorting of PBMCs yielded the CD4+ and CD8+ T cells. The source of the sample is a study of CD8+ T cells in alopecia areata.

Specimen: CD4+ T cells sorted from blood. V usage is TRBV7-2 and J usage is TRBJ2-6, with D perhaps TRBD2 (6 bases). The source of this sequence is a human donor in good health. The CDR3: CASSLGGSGANVLTF. The DNA of the CDR3 is TGTGCCAGCAGCTTGGGGGGCTCTGGGGCCAACGTCCTGACTTTC.